Presented here are 7 T cell receptor beta chains from one specimen sequenced in a study of blood T cell repertoires in COVID-19. This table comes from immunoSEQ multiplex PCR, and its TCRdb copy is limited to in-frame clones, with some not included. The table includes about 140,000 clones, around 87% detected once. The sample was peripheral blood. These receptors were collected from a man in his fifties with active COVID-19.

CDR3 residues: CASRYQGAYEQYF. The CDR3 DNA is TGTGCCAGCAGGTATCAGGGGGCCTACGAGCAGTACTTC. The gene calls are TRBV6-6 and TRBJ2-7, with TRBD1 matching over 7 bases. This CDR3 has 13 amino acids. The V and J ends lost 6 bases and 2 bases, in that order; junction bases with no gene match: 4. Germline-derived CDR1 and CDR2 are MNHNY and SVGAGI (reference sequence).

V and J are TRBV19 and TRBJ2-3; 7 bases match TRBD1. The trim removed 9 bases at V and 2 bases at J, leaving 8 bases unmatched. The CDR3 totals 14 residues. Germline V lookup: CDR1 LNHDA, CDR2 SQIVND (reference sequence). In nucleotides, the CDR3 is TGTGCCAGCCGCACAGGGGCTAACACAGATACGCAGTATTTT. It is translated as CASRTGANTDTQYF.

This chain joins TRBV6-2 or TRBV6-3 and TRBJ2-3; 9 bases fit TRBD2. Per germline, CDR1 MNHEY and CDR2 SVGEGT. This CDR3 has 16 amino acids. Losses at the gene ends were 4 bases for V and 6 bases for J; bases not matched to a gene: 11. Written as DNA, the CDR3 is TGTGCCAGCAGTTCCCTTGGCGGGGGGGCCGGGGATACGCAGTATTTT. Translation: CASSSLGGGAGDTQYF.

This chain uses TRBV4-1 with TRBJ1-4, with D maybe TRBD1 (5 bases). The V gene lost 3 bases and the J gene lost 6 bases, with 14 bases spanning the gap. CDR1 is MGHRA, CDR2 YSYEKL, per germline. The CDR3 sequence is 15 residues long. CDR3 in amino acids: CASSHFRAEDEKLFF. CDR3 nucleotide sequence: TGCGCCAGCAGCCATTTCAGGGCTGAGGATGAAAAACTGTTTTTT.

The chain combines TRBV19 with TRBJ1-4; tentative D call: TRBD1 (6 bases). Trimming removed 5 bases at V and 3 bases at J, with 13 bases between. The CDR3 covers 15 residues. Germline V gene lookup returns CDR1 LNHDA and CDR2 SQIVND (reference sequence). DNA of the CDR3: TGTGCCAGTAGTCCGACGGGGGGGCCTAATGAAAAACTGTTTTTT. It encodes CASSPTGGPNEKLFF. Full variable domain (missing parts from reference TRBV19 and TRBJ1-4): DGGITQSPKYLFRKEGQNVTLSCEQNLNHDAMYWYRQDPGQGLRLIYYSQIVNDFQKGDIAEGYSVSREKKESFPLTVTSAQKNPTAFYLCASSPTGGPNEKLFFGSGTQLSVL.

The rearrangement uses TRBV6-6 and TRBJ1-5, with D possibly being TRBD1 (5 bases). The CDR3 has 15 amino acids. Germline V gene lookup returns CDR1 MNHNY and CDR2 SVGAGI (reference sequence). The V and J ends lost 5 bases and 2 bases respectively, with 13 bases between them. In DNA, the CDR3 is TGTGCCAGCAGTACCACGCGGGGGGGCAATCAGCCCCAGCATTTT. It translates to CASSTTRGGNQPQHF.

This rearrangement joins TRBV7-9 to TRBJ1-2, with D maybe TRBD1 (6 bases). Germline V gene sequence: CDR1 SEHNR, CDR2 FQNEAQ (reference sequence). The V end lost 0 bases, the J end lost 6 bases, and 11 bases lay between the germline ends. The CDR3 is 14 amino acids. The CDR3 spells CASSLAGGADGYTF. The CDR3 DNA follows: TGTGCCAGCAGCTTAGCCGGGGGGGCGGATGGCTACACCTTC.